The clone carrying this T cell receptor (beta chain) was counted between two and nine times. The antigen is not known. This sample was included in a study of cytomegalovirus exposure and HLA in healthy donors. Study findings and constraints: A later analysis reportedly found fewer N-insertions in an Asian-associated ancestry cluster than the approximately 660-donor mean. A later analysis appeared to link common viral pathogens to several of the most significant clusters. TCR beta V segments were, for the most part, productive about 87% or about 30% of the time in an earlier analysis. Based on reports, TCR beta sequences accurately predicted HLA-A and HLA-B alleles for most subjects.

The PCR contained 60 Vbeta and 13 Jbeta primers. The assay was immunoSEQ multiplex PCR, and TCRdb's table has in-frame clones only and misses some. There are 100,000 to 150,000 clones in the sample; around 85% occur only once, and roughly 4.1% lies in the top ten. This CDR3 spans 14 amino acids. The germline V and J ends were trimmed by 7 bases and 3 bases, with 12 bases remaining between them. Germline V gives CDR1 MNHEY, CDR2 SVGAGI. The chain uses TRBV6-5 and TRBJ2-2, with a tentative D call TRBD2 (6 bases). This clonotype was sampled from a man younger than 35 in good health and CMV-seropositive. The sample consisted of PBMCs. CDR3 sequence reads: CASKRPGDTGELFF. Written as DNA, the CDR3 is TGTGCCAGCAAAAGACCGGGGGACACCGGGGAGCTGTTTTTT.